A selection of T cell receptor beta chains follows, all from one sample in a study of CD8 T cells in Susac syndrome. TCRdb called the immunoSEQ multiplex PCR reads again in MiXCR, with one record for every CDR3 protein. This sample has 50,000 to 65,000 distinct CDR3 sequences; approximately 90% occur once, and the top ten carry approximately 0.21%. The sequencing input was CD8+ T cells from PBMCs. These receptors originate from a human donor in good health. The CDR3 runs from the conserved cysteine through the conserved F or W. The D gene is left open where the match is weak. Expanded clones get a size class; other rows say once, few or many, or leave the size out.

CDR3aa: CASSFYQSYEQYF
CDR3nt: TGTGCCAGCAGCTTTTATCAATCCTACGAGCAGTACTTC
v_gene: TRBV5-8
abundance: once
d_gene: NA
j_gene: TRBJ2-7

CDR3aa: CASVGVPGETQYF
CDR3nt: TGTGCCAGCGTCGGGGTCCCCGGAGAGACCCAGTACTTC
v_gene: TRBV27
abundance: NA
d_gene: NA
j_gene: TRBJ2-5

CDR3aa: CASSWGRVNTEAFF
CDR3nt: TGTGCCAGCAGCTGGGGCAGGGTGAACACTGAAGCTTTCTTT
v_gene: TRBV5-5
abundance: NA
d_gene: NA
j_gene: TRBJ1-1

CDR3aa: CASTLRGPSYNEQFF
CDR3nt: TGTGCCAGCACCCTAAGGGGCCCTTCCTACAATGAGCAGTTCTTC
v_gene: TRBV2
abundance: NA
d_gene: NA
j_gene: TRBJ2-1

CDR3aa: CASSDTGTAHQETQYF
CDR3nt: TGTGCCAGCAGTGATACCGGGACAGCACACCAAGAGACCCAGTACTTC
v_gene: TRBV2
abundance: NA
d_gene: TRBD1
j_gene: TRBJ2-5

CDR3aa: CASSPDVGESYEQYF
CDR3nt: TGTGCCAGCAGCCCAGACGTCGGGGAGTCCTACGAGCAGTACTTC
v_gene: TRBV7-8
abundance: NA
d_gene: NA
j_gene: TRBJ2-7

CDR3aa: CAISGVGGISYEQYF
CDR3nt: TGTGCCATCAGTGGAGTAGGGGGCATCTCCTACGAGCAGTACTTC
v_gene: TRBV10-3
abundance: few
d_gene: TRBD1
j_gene: TRBJ2-7

CDR3aa: CASSRRLADTDTQYF
CDR3nt: TGTGCCAGCAGCCGTAGACTAGCGGACACAGATACGCAGTATTTT
v_gene: TRBV3-1
abundance: NA
d_gene: TRBD2
j_gene: TRBJ2-3

CDR3aa: CASSQEAGVYEQYF
CDR3nt: TGCGCCAGCAGCCAAGAGGCGGGGGTCTACGAGCAGTACTTC
v_gene: TRBV4-1
abundance: NA
d_gene: TRBD2
j_gene: TRBJ2-7

CDR3aa: CASSSGRDTQYF
CDR3nt: TGTGCCAGCAGCTCCGGGCGGGATACGCAGTATTTT
v_gene: TRBV7-9
abundance: NA
d_gene: NA
j_gene: TRBJ2-3